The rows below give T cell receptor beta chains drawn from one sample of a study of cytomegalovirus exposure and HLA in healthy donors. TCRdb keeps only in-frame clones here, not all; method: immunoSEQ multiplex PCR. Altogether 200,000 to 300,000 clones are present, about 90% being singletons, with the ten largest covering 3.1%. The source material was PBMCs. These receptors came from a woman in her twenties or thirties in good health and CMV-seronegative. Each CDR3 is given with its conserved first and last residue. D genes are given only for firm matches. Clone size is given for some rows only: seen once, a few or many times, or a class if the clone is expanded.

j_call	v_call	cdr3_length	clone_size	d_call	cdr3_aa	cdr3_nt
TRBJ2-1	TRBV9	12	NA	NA	CASSPASHEQFF	TGTGCCAGCAGCCCGGCTTCCCATGAGCAGTTCTTC
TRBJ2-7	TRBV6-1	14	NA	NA	CASSLQGPSYEQYF	TGTGCCAGCAGCCTACAGGGCCCTTCCTACGAGCAGTACTTC
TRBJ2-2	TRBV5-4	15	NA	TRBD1	CASTRGRENTGELFF	TGTGCCAGCACAAGGGGGCGCGAGAACACCGGGGAGCTGTTTTTT
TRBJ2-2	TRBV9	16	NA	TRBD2	CASSVEASGRPGELFF	TGTGCCAGCAGCGTAGAGGCTAGCGGGAGACCCGGGGAGCTGTTTTTT
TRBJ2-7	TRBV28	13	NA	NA	CASSYDGSYEQYF	TGTGCCAGCAGTTACGATGGGTCCTACGAGCAGTACTTC
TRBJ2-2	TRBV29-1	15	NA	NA	CSGVTGSPGAGELFF	TGCAGCGGGGTTACCGGGAGTCCTGGGGCCGGGGAGCTGTTTTTT
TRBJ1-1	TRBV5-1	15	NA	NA	CASRPPDSMNTEAFF	TGCGCCAGCCGGCCCCCGGACAGCATGAACACTGAAGCTTTCTTT
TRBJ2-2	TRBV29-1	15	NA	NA	CSVVSGMENTGELFF	TGCAGCGTTGTATCGGGGATGGAAAACACCGGGGAGCTGTTTTTT
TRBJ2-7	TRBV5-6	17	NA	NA	CASSGEGVSADPYEQYF	TGTGCCAGCAGCGGCGAGGGGGTTAGCGCCGATCCCTACGAGCAGTACTTC
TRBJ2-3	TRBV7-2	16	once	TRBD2	CASSLDGGRASDTQYF	TGTGCCAGCAGCTTAGATGGCGGGAGGGCCTCAGATACGCAGTATTTT
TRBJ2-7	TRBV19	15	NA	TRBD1	CASTRTGQGAYEQYF	TGTGCCAGCACGCGTACCGGACAGGGGGCTTACGAGCAGTACTTC
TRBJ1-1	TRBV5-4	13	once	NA	CASSLITNTEAFF	TGTGCCAGCAGCTTAATCACGAACACTGAAGCTTTCTTT
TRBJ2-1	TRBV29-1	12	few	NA	CSAGATANEQFF	TGCAGCGCGGGGGCGACTGCCAATGAGCAGTTCTTC
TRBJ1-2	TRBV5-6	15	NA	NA	CASSLARQGENGYTF	TGTGCCAGCAGCTTGGCTCGTCAGGGAGAGAATGGCTACACCTTC
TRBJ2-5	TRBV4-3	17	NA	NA	CASSQEEDGSSVETQYF	TGCGCCAGCAGCCAAGAAGAGGATGGTTCCAGCGTGGAGACCCAGTACTTC
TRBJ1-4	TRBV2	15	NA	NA	CASSLRQATNEKLFF	TGTGCCAGCAGTCTGAGACAGGCAACTAATGAAAAACTGTTTTTT
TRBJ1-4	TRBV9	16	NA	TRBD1	CASSVTGTATNEKLFF	TGTGCCAGCAGCGTTACCGGGACAGCAACTAATGAAAAACTGTTTTTT
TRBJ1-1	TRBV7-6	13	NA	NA	CASSLEIQTEAFF	TGTGCCAGCAGCTTAGAGATTCAGACTGAAGCTTTCTTT
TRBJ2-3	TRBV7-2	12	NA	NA	CASSRGTDTQYF	TGTGCCAGCAGCCGGGGGACAGATACGCAGTATTTT
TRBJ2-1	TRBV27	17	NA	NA	CASSYSSDYKGFFGQFF	TGTGCCAGCTCCTATAGCAGTGACTACAAGGGGTTTTTCGGGCAGTTCTTC